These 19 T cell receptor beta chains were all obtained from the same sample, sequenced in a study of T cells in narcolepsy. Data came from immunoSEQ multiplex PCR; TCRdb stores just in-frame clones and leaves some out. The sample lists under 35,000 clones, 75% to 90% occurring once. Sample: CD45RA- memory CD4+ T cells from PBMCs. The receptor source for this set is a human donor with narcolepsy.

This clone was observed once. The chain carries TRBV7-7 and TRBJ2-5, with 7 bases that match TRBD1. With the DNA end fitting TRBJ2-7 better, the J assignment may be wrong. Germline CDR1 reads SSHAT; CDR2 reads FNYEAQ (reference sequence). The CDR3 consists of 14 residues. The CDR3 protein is CASSPGTALDEQYF. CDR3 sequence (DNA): TGTGCCAGCAGCCCCGGGACAGCCCTGGACGAGCAGTACTTC.

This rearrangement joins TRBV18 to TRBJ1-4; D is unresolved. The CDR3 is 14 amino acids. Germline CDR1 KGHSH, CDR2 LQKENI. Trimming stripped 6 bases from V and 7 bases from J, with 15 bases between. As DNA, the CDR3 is TGTGCCAGCTCCCCATCTTTAGGAACTGAAAAACTGTTTTTT. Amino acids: CASSPSLGTEKLFF.

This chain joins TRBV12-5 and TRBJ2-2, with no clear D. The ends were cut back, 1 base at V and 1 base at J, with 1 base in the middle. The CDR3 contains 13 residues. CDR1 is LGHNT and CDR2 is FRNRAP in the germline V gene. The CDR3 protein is CASGLENTGELFF. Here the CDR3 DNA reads TGTGCTAGTGGTTTGGAGAACACCGGGGAGCTGTTTTTT.

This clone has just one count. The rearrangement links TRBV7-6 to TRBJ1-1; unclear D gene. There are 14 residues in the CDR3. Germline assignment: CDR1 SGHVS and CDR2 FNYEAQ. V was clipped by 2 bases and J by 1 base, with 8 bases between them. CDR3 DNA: TGTGCCAGCAGCTTAAGTGGCAGGAACACTGAAGCTTTCTTT. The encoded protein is CASSLSGRNTEAFF.

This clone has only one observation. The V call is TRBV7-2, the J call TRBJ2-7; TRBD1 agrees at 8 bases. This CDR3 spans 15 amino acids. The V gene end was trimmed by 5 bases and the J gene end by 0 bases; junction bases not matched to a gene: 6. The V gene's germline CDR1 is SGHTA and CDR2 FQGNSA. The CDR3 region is CASSPQGDLSYEQYF. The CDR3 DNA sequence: TGTGCCAGCAGCCCACAGGGGGACCTCTCCTACGAGCAGTACTTC.

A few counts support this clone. CDR3 in amino acids: CAWTPDSHETQYF. DNA for the CDR3: TGTGCCTGGACCCCAGACAGCCACGAGACCCAGTACTTC. This chain connects TRBV30 to TRBJ2-5, with a tentative D call TRBD1 (5 bases). The CDR3 loop spans 13 amino acids. CDR1 and CDR2 from the germline V gene are GTSNPN and SVGIG (reference sequence). The germline V and J ends were trimmed by 4 bases and 5 bases, with 14 bases remaining between them. Supplemented by reference TRBV30 and TRBJ2-5, the full variable domain reads SQTIHQWPATLVQPVGSPLSLECTVEGTSNPNLYWYRQAAGRGLQLLFYSVGIGQISSEVPQNLSASRPQDRQFILSSKKLLLSDSGFYLCAWTPDSHETQYFGPGTRLLVL.

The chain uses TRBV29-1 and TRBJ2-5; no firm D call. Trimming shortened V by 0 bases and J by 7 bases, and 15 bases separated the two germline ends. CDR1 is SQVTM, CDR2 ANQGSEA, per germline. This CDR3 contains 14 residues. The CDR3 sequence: CSVEERPGLGTQYF. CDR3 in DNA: TGCAGCGTTGAAGAAAGGCCCGGGCTAGGGACCCAGTACTTC.

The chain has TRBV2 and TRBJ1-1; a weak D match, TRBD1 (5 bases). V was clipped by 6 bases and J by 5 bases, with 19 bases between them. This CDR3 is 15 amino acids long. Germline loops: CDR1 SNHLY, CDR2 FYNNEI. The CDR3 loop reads CASSPMGGFGTEAFF. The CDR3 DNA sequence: TGTGCCAGCAGCCCCATGGGGGGTTTTGGGACTGAAGCTTTCTTT.

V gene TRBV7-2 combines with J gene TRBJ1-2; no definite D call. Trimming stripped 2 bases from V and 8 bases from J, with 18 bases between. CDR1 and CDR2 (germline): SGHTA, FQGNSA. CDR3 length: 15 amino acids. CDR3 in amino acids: CASSLHRDSVAGYTF. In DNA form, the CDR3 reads TGTGCCAGCAGCTTACACCGGGATTCGGTGGCCGGCTACACCTTC.

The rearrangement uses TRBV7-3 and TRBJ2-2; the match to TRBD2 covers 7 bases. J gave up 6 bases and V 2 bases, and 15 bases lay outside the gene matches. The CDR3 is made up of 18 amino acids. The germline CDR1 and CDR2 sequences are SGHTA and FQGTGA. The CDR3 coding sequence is TGTGCCAGCAGCTTAGGACCCCCCATGGCGGGAGAATCCGGGGAGCTGTTTTTT. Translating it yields CASSLGPPMAGESGELFF. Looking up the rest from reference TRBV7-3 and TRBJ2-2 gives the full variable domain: GAGVSQTPSNKVTEKGKYVELRCDPISGHTALYWYRQSLGQGPEFLIYFQGTGAADDSGLPNDRFFAVRPEGSVSTLKIQRTERGDSAVYLCASSLGPPMAGESGELFFGEGSRLTVL.

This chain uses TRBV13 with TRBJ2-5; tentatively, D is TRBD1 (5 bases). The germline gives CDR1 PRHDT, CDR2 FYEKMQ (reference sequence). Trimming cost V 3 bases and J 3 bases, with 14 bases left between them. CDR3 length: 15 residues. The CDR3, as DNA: TGTGCCAGCAGCTTCCAGGGCAGGAGTAAAGAGACCCAGTACTTC. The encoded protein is CASSFQGRSKETQYF.

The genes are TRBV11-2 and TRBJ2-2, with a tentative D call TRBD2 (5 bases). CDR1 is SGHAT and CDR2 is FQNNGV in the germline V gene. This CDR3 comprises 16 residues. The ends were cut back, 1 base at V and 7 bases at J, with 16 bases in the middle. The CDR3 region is CASSLGVGIGSGELFF. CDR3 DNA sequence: TGTGCCAGCAGCTTAGGGGTCGGCATAGGGAGCGGGGAGCTGTTTTTT.

CDR3 sequence: CASSPRTANYGYTF. CDR3 bases: TGTGCCAGCAGTCCGCGGACAGCTAACTATGGCTACACCTTC. The V call is TRBV6-1, the J call TRBJ1-2; a weak D match, TRBD1 (6 bases). Trimming took 5 bases from V and 0 from J, leaving 10 bases between them. This CDR3 has 14 amino acids. Germline V gives CDR1 MNHNS, CDR2 SASEGT.

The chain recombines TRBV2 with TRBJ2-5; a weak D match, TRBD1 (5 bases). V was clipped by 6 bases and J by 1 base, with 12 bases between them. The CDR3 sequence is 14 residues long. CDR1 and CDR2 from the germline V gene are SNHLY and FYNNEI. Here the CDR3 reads CASRVGQGQETQYF. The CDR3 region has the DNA TGTGCCAGCAGGGTAGGGCAGGGCCAAGAGACCCAGTACTTC.

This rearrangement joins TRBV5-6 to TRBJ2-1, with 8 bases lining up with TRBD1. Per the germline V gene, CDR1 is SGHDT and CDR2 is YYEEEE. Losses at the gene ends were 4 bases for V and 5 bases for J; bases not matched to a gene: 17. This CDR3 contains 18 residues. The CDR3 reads CASSRGQARIRGDNEQFF. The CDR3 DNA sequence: TGTGCCAGCAGCCGGGGACAGGCAAGGATTCGAGGGGACAATGAGCAGTTCTTC.

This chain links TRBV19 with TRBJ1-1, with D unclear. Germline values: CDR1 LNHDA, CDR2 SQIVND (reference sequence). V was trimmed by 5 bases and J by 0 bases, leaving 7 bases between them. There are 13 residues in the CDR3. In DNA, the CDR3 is TGTGCCAGTAGTTTAAGCATGAACACTGAAGCTTTCTTT. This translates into CASSLSMNTEAFF.

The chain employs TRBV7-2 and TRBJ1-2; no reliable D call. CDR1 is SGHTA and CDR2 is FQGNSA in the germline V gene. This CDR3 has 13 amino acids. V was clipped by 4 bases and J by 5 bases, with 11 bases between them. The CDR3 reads CASSSNSGYGYTF. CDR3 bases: TGTGCCAGCAGCTCCAACTCAGGATATGGCTACACCTTC.

The CDR3 bases are TGTGCCAGCAGCCCGATGGGACTAGCGGCCTACAATGAGCAGTTCTTC. Translating gives CASSPMGLAAYNEQFF. The chain is built from TRBV9 and TRBJ2-1; 11 bases fit TRBD2. The germline V gene has CDR1 SGDLS and CDR2 YYNGEE. CDR3 length: 16 residues. V gave up 4 bases and J gave up 2 bases; unmatched junction bases: 5.

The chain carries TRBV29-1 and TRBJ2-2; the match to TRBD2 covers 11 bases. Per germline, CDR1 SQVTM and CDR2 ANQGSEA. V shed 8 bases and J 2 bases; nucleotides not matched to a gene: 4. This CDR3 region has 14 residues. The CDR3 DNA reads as TGCAGCACCCGACTAGCGGGAAACACCGGGGAGCTGTTTTTT. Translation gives CSTRLAGNTGELFF.